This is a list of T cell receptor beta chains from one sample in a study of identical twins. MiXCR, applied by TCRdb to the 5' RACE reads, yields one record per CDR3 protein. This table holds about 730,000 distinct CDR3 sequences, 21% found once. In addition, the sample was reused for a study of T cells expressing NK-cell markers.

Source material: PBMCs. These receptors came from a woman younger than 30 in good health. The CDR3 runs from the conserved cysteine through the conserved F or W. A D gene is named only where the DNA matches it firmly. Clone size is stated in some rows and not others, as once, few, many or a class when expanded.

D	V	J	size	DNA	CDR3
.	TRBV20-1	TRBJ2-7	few	TGCAGTGCTGGGGGCCTCTCCTACGAGCAGTACTTC	CSAGGLSYEQYF
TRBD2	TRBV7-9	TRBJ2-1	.	TGTGCCAGCAGCTTAGCGACTAGCCTGGTGTTTAATGAGCAGTTCTTC	CASSLATSLVFNEQFF
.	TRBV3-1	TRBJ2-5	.	TGTGCCAGCAGCCAACCTGGGACTGGGCAAGAGACCCAGTACTTC	CASSQPGTGQETQYF
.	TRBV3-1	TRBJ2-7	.	TGTGCCAGCAGCCAAGAAGGGTGGGGAGAGCAGTACTTC	CASSQEGWGEQYF
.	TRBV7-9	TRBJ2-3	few	TGTGCCAGCAGCTCCTTCGGTAGGAGCACAGATACGCAGTATTTT	CASSSFGRSTDTQYF
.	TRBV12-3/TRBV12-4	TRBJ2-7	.	TGTGCCAGCAGTTTTTACGCCGACGAGCAGTACTTC	CASSFYADEQYF
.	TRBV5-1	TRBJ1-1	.	TGCGCCAGCAGCTTTGGGCTTATCAGCACTGAAGCTTTCTTT	CASSFGLISTEAFF
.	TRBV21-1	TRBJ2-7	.	TGTGCCAGCAGGCGGGCTAGCGGCTCCTACGAGCAGTACTTC	CASRRASGSYEQYF
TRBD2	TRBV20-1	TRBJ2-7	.	TGCAGTGCTAGTCCTCCCCGGTCTAGCGGAAGCTCCTACGAGCAGTACTTC	CSASPPRSSGSSYEQYF
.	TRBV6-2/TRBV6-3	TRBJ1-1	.	TGTGCCAGCAGTCCGACATTCGCCGGGACTGAAGCTTTCTTT	CASSPTFAGTEAFF
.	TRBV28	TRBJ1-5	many	TGTGCCAGCAGTCGGACGGGGGCTAGCAATCAGCCCCAGCATTTT	CASSRTGASNQPQHF
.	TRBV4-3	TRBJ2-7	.	TGCGCCAGCAGCCTAGACTATCCATCTTCGGGTCGGTACTTC	CASSLDYPSSGRYF
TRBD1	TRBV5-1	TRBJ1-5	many	TGCGCCAGCAGCGCGACAGGGGGGAATCAGCCCCAGCATTTT	CASSATGGNQPQHF
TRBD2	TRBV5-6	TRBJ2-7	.	TGTGCCAGCAGCTGGTTCAGCGGGGGCCCGAGTTCCTACGAGCAGTACTTC	CASSWFSGGPSSYEQYF
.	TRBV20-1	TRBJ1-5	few	TGCAGTGCTAGCGGTGGAGCAGGGACCGTTCGCAATCAGCCCCAGCATTTT	CSASGGAGTVRNQPQHF
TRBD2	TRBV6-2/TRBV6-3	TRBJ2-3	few	TGTGCCAGCAGTTATCGGGCAGGGAGGGCAGATACGCAGTATTTT	CASSYRAGRADTQYF
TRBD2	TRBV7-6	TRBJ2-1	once	TGTGCCAGCAGCGCGACTAGCGGGGGCTCCTACAATGAGCAGTTCTTC	CASSATSGGSYNEQFF
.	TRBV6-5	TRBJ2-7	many	TGTGCCAGCAGGGATGGGGGTTACGAGCAGTACTTC	CASRDGGYEQYF
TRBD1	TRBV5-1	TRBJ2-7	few	TGCGCCAGCAGCCGGACAGGGGTTACCGAGCAGTACTTC	CASSRTGVTEQYF
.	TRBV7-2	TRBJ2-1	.	TGTGCCAGCAGCGCAACCAAGAGGGGCGCGTACAATGAGCAGTTCTTC	CASSATKRGAYNEQFF
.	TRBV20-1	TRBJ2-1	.	TGCAGTGCTAGTGAGGGGCGCAATGAGCAGTTCTTC	CSASEGRNEQFF
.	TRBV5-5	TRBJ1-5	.	TGTGCCAGCAGCTTGGCCGCGGGCTCTAGCAATCAGCCCCAGCATTTT	CASSLAAGSSNQPQHF
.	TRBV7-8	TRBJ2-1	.	TGTGCCAGCAGCCCCCTGGGTGGCCAATCCATATCCTACAATGAGCAGTTCTTC	CASSPLGGQSISYNEQFF
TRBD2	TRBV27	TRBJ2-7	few	TGTGCCAGCAGGCAGGGGTTCGCGGGAGGTGACGAGCAGTACTTC	CASRQGFAGGDEQYF
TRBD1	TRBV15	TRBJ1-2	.	TGTGCCACCAGCAAGACAGGGCGGGACGGCTACACCTTC	CATSKTGRDGYTF